The clone carrying this T cell receptor (beta chain) appeared once. The protocol was immunoSEQ multiplex PCR, while the TCRdb copy is restricted to in-frame clones and leaves out a portion. This table holds more than 400,000 clones, around 92% found once. This CDR3 region has 17 residues. Germline CDR1 and CDR2: LGHNA and YSLEER. V dropped 0 bases and J dropped 0; count of bases not matched to a gene: 5. The sample belongs to a study of Ad26.COV2.S vaccination and SARS-CoV-2 variants. The treatment: roughly 19 received Ad26.COV2.S at low or high dose, single or two shots; about 5 received placebo; per-sample allocation not given. Sampling occurred on day 63 after the first vaccine or placebo injection.

The chain couples TRBV4-3 to TRBJ2-3, with 8 bases identical to TRBD1. The sample in question was peripheral blood, obtained in a trial of Ad26.COV2.S vaccine versus placebo. The TCR sequence derives from a person aged 18-65 years who received the Ad26.COV2.S COVID-19 vaccine or a placebo. The CDR3 reads CASSQDWDRTSTDTQYF. The CDR3 region has the DNA TGCGCCAGCAGCCAAGACTGGGACAGGACCAGCACAGATACGCAGTATTTT.